Detailed here is one TCR beta chain. Its antigen is undetermined. The repertoire was sequenced with immunoSEQ multiplex PCR; TCRdb's copy has only in-frame clones and lacks some. The table includes tens of thousands of clones, about 90% detected once. This sample was included in a study of cytomegalovirus exposure and HLA in healthy donors. Study as a whole: The use of the same platform for the 90 to 150 validation repertoires and the 650 to 850 first-cohort repertoires was reported by a later analysis.

General study results and limits: Most TCR sequences were rare, but some public TCRs occurred in many donors. According to a later analysis, TCR clusters from the first cohort tended to co-occur in the 120 or so validation repertoires. Reported results showed that the classifier diagnosed cytomegalovirus status with high specificity and sensitivity.

Germline V gene sequence: CDR1 SEHNR, CDR2 FQNEAQ (reference sequence). CDR3 size: 15 residues. V shed 10 bases and J 4 bases; nucleotides not matched to a gene: 11. The chain links TRBV7-9 to TRBJ2-1; 9 nucleotides match TRBD2. This clonotype was obtained from a woman between 18 and 30 years old in good health and CMV-seropositive. The sample was PBMCs. CDR3 DNA: TGTGCCACGGGGGAAAGCGGGAGGTGGTACAATGAGCAGTTCTTC. The encoded protein is CATGESGRWYNEQFF.